This T cell receptor (beta chain) appears in the sequencing data of a study of cytomegalovirus exposure and HLA in healthy donors. PCR primers comprised 60 Vbeta and 13 Jbeta primers. Profiled with immunoSEQ multiplex PCR; TCRdb holds only in-frame clones, not every one. The table lists about 130,000 clones, around 86% of them singletons. CDR3 length: 14 residues. CDR1 is MDHEN, CDR2 SYDVKM, per germline. Trimming removed 7 bases at V and 0 bases at J, with 10 bases between. The receptor was derived from a man between 18 and 29 years old in good health and CMV-seronegative. The rearrangement joins TRBV28 to TRBJ1-5, with a weak D call TRBD1 (6 bases). The specimen was PBMCs. CDR3 region: CASTQGGSNQPQHF. CDR3 in DNA: TGTGCCAGCACCCAAGGGGGTAGCAATCAGCCCCAGCATTTT.